Below are 21 T cell receptor beta chains sequenced from a single sample in a study of spatial heterogeneity in lung cancer. Time point denoted: sample taken at primary tumor resection. Whole RNA, isolated from tumor, nontumor lung or frozen PBMC, was sequenced without prior sorting. TCRdb itself ran the 5' RACE reads through MiXCR, one entry per CDR3 protein. The sample lists approximately 1,900 distinct CDR3 sequences, 7.8% occurring once. Source: normal lung tissue next to the tumor, taken at surgery. These receptors came from a male donor with early-stage non-small cell lung cancer.

To note about this clonotype: This beta chain was picked up by a library intended for alpha chains and is off target, so its count carries little meaning. J is TRBJ1-4 and V is TRBV19; possible D gene TRBD1, 6 bases. From germline, CDR1 is LNHDA and CDR2 SQIVND (reference sequence). V shed 9 bases and J shed 1 base, with 15 bases lying between them. The CDR3 contains 15 residues. DNA of the CDR3: TGTGCCAGCTCAGGGGCGGTTTTAACTAATGAAAAACTGTTTTTT. It translates to CASSGAVLTNEKLFF.

This clonotype counts as medium-sized (0.01 to 0.1%). This beta chain is an unintended read in a library built for alpha chains; its size means little. This chain uses TRBV7-2 with TRBJ1-1; D is unclear. There are 15 residues in the CDR3. Germline lookup yields CDR1 SGHTA and CDR2 FQGNSA. Trimming took 5 bases from V and 0 from J, leaving 13 bases between them. The CDR3 coding sequence is TGTGCCAGCAGCCCGGGGAGCAGTTTGAACACTGAAGCTTTCTTT. It yields the protein CASSPGSSLNTEAFF.

This clonotype is labeled medium-sized. With the library built for alpha chains, this beta chain is off target and its frequency is not meaningful. The rearrangement joins TRBV27 to TRBJ2-3; 16 bases map to TRBD2. Trimming took 6 bases from V and 5 from J; bases not matched to a gene: 2. In germline, CDR1 is MNHEY, CDR2 SMNVEV (reference sequence). The CDR3 spans 15 residues. CDR3 residues: CASRGLAGGEDTQYF. The CDR3 coding sequence is TGTGCCAGCAGGGGACTAGCGGGAGGGGAAGATACGCAGTATTTT.

By share, this clonotype ranks as medium-sized (0.01 to 0.1%). For a library built for alpha chains, this beta chain is a stray read; little rests on its size. CDR3 sequence (DNA): TGCAGCGTTGAAGTGTCGCCTGGGGCCAACGTCCTGACTTTC. It yields the protein CSVEVSPGANVLTF. The chain has TRBV29-1 and TRBJ2-6, with no clear D. The V gene lost 1 base and the J gene lost 2 bases, with 6 bases spanning the gap. The germline V gene encodes CDR1 SQVTM and CDR2 ANQGSEA. CDR3 size: 14 residues. The full variable domain, with the rest looked up from reference TRBV29-1 and TRBJ2-6, is SAVISQKPSRDICQRGTSLTIQCQVDSQVTMMFWYRQQPGQSLTLIATANQGSEATYESGFVIDKFPISRPNLTFSTLTVSNMSPEDSSIYLCSVEVSPGANVLTFGAGSRLTVL.

This clonotype is medium-sized (0.01 to 0.1%) by share. This beta chain lies outside the target of a library built for alpha chains; its clone size means little. The CDR3 sequence: CASSIEVGTQYF. DNA of the CDR3: TGTGCCAGCAGCATTGAGGTCGGCACGCAGTATTTT. V gene TRBV2 combines with J gene TRBJ2-3; no clear D gene. Germline V lookup: CDR1 SNHLY, CDR2 FYNNEI. The CDR3 totals 12 residues. Trimming pared 6 bases from V and 9 bases from J, leaving 13 bases between.

This clonotype is medium-sized (0.01 to 0.1%) in the sample. This beta chain turned up in a library designed for alpha chains; as an off-target read, its abundance says little. As DNA, the CDR3 is TGTGCCAGCAGCCAAGAATGGAGGGACAGGGGGATGTTCTTC. Its translation is CASSQEWRDRGMFF. The chain links TRBV3-1 to TRBJ2-1, with 11 bases fitting TRBD1. Germline CDR1 is LGHDT and CDR2 is YNNKEL (reference sequence). The CDR3 runs to 14 residues. V lost 0 bases and J lost 15; bases outside the gene matches: 7.

This clonotype showed up just a few times. The size of this beta chain means little, since it is a stray read in a library made for alpha chains. The chain carries TRBV7-9 and TRBJ2-3; perhaps TRBD2 as D (5 bases). CDR1 and CDR2 from the germline V gene are SEHNR and FQNEAQ (reference sequence). CDR3 length: 15 residues. V lost 5 bases, J lost 0 bases, and 12 bases lay in between. The CDR3 sequence is CASSLGKPSTDTQYF. CDR3 coding DNA: TGTGCCAGCAGCCTCGGGAAACCTAGCACAGATACGCAGTATTTT.

This clonotype counts as medium-sized. This beta chain turned up in a library designed for alpha chains; as an off-target read, its abundance says little. The chain employs TRBV6-2 or TRBV6-3 and TRBJ2-1, with 7 bases matching TRBD2. CDR3 length: 15 amino acids. J gave up 5 bases and V 6 bases, and 10 bases lay outside the gene matches. From germline, CDR1 is MNHEY and CDR2 SVGEGT. The CDR3, as DNA: TGTGCCAGCAGGCCACTAGCGACCCCCCACAATGAGCAGTTCTTC. Encoded protein: CASRPLATPHNEQFF.

This clonotype counts as medium-sized. This beta chain is a stray sequence in a library constructed for alpha chains; its clone size is not meaningful. The J gene is TRBJ1-3, the V gene TRBV25-1, with TRBD1 matching over 7 bases. The V gene's germline CDR1 is MGHDK and CDR2 SYGVNS. After removal of 2 bases from V and 4 bases from J, the junction contained 2 bases not matched to a gene. The CDR3 totals 14 residues. This chain's CDR3 is CASSEPQGGNTIYF. CDR3 sequence (DNA): TGTGCCAGCAGTGAACCACAGGGGGGAAACACCATATATTTT.

The sample holds many counts of this clonotype. Since the library was made to target alpha chains, this beta chain is a stray read and its abundance is not meaningful. The J gene is TRBJ2-2, the V gene TRBV28, with 9 bases identical to TRBD2. The germline CDR1 and CDR2 sequences are MDHEN and SYDVKM. There are 17 residues in the CDR3. Unmatched junction bases numbered 8, after V lost 6 bases and J lost 0 bases. The CDR3 loop reads CASSYPGLAANTGELFF. The CDR3 DNA reads as TGTGCCAGCAGCTATCCGGGACTAGCTGCGAACACCGGGGAGCTGTTTTTT.

Regarding this clonotype: Because the library targeted alpha chains, this beta chain is an off-target read whose size means little. The chain links TRBV27 to TRBJ2-5; D is perhaps TRBD2 (7 bases). V was pared by 4 bases and J by 5 bases, with 11 bases between. The length of the CDR3 is 13 residues. Germline V gives CDR1 MNHEY, CDR2 SMNVEV (reference sequence). This CDR3 is CASSYREGETQYF. The CDR3 DNA reads TGTGCCAGCAGTTACAGGGAGGGGGAGACCCAGTACTTC.

This clonotype is labeled medium-sized. A library made for alpha chains picked up this beta chain off target, so its size means little. This sequence joins TRBV20-1 and TRBJ2-7, with TRBD1 matching over 7 bases. The germline V gene encodes CDR1 DFQATT and CDR2 SNEGSKA (reference sequence). This CDR3 region has 16 residues. V trimming: 5 bases; J trimming: 2 bases; junction bases outside the gene matches: 15. The CDR3 is CSAGDSLPTMTYEQYF. The CDR3, as DNA: TGCAGTGCTGGGGACAGCCTGCCTACGATGACCTACGAGCAGTACTTC.

The table lists this clonotype with many counts. This beta chain lies outside the target of a library built for alpha chains; its clone size means little. The chain employs TRBV2 and TRBJ2-7; tentative D call: TRBD1 (6 bases). V lost 8 bases to trimming and J lost 0 bases, with 20 bases between them. The CDR3 is 16 amino acids. Germline-derived CDR1 and CDR2 are SNHLY and FYNNEI. The CDR3 protein is CASDTPGTRNSYEQYF. The CDR3 region has the DNA TGTGCCAGCGACACCCCCGGGACACGGAACTCCTACGAGCAGTACTTC.

Judged by abundance, this clonotype is medium-sized (0.01 to 0.1%). A library made for alpha chains picked up this beta chain off target, so its size means little. The chain links TRBV7-9 to TRBJ1-1; D gene unclear. CDR3 length equals 13 residues. Germline V gene lookup returns CDR1 SEHNR and CDR2 FQNEAQ (reference sequence). V was clipped by 5 bases and J by 1 base, with 8 bases between them. The CDR3 loop is CASSPPANTEAFF. CDR3 DNA: TGTGCCAGCAGCCCGCCGGCGAACACTGAAGCTTTCTTT.

On this clonotype: This beta chain lies outside the target of a library built for alpha chains; its clone size means little. This chain joins TRBV6-5 and TRBJ1-5; 8 positions match TRBD1. V trimming: 6 bases; J trimming: 6 bases; junction bases outside the gene matches: 7. Germline assignment: CDR1 MNHEY and CDR2 SVGAGI. The CDR3 extends over 14 amino acids. DNA of the CDR3: TGTGCCAGCAGACCGCGACAGGGGTTTCAGCCCCAGCATTTT. The encoded protein is CASRPRQGFQPQHF.

Worth noting for this clonotype: As an off-target read in a library built for alpha chains, this beta chain has a frequency of little significance. The V gene is TRBV6-1, the J gene TRBJ2-3; D unresolved. The germline CDR1 and CDR2 sequences are MNHNS and SASEGT. This CDR3 spans 11 amino acids. The germline V and J ends were trimmed by 5 bases and 9 bases, with 9 bases remaining between them. DNA for the CDR3: TGTGCCAGCAGTCCCTTGGGCACGCAGTATTTT. This translates into CASSPLGTQYF.

This clonotype was detected ten times or more. This beta chain is a stray read from a library made for alpha chains; its abundance is not meaningful. J is TRBJ1-2 and V is TRBV12-5; 7 bases line up with TRBD1. Trimming removed 1 base from V and 0 bases from J; junction bases left unmatched: 5. Germline assignment: CDR1 LGHNT and CDR2 FRNRAP. CDR3 size: 16 residues. The CDR3, as DNA: TGTGCTAGTGGTTTGGATACAGGGGCTACTAACTATGGCTACACCTTC. Its protein is CASGLDTGATNYGYTF.

This clonotype was seen ten or more times. This beta chain was picked up by a library intended for alpha chains and is off target, so its count carries little meaning. The CDR3 here is CASSRGGNQPQHF. The DNA for the CDR3 is TGCGCCAGCAGCCGCGGAGGGAATCAGCCCCAGCATTTT. The V gene is TRBV4-3, the J gene TRBJ1-5; no firm D call. V dropped 4 bases and J dropped 4 bases, with 8 bases sitting between them. Germline CDR1 and CDR2: LGHNA and YSLEER. This CDR3 is 13 amino acids long.

Judged by abundance, this clonotype is medium-sized (0.01 to 0.1%). This beta chain is off target for a library built for alpha chains, so its abundance means little. This rearrangement joins TRBV7-2 to TRBJ2-1; D gene ambiguous. Germline CDR1 SGHTA, CDR2 FQGNSA. The germline V and J ends were trimmed by 5 bases and 9 bases, with 11 bases remaining between them. The CDR3 spans 12 residues. CDR3 sequence reads: CASSNLWGEQFF. The CDR3 nucleotides are TGTGCCAGCAGCAATCTATGGGGTGAGCAGTTCTTC.

Relative to its sample, this clonotype is medium-sized. This beta chain came through as a stray read in a library set up for alpha chains, and its size says little. The chain joins TRBV6-2 or TRBV6-3 to TRBJ2-7; TRBD2 matches at 7 bases. Germline CDR1 is MNHEY and CDR2 is SVGEGT. V shed 7 bases, J shed 5 bases, and the junction held 11 bases outside the gene matches. This CDR3 spans 14 amino acids. For the CDR3, the DNA is TGTGCCAGCATCCCGCCCGGGGGGAGCAACGAGCAGTACTTC. Its translation: CASIPPGGSNEQYF.

This clonotype is termed medium-sized. The library was designed around alpha chains, so this beta chain is a stray read whose abundance carries little weight. The J gene is TRBJ1-6, the V gene TRBV11-2, with D hard to call. The CDR3 spans 16 residues. The germline gives CDR1 SGHAT, CDR2 FQNNGV. V lost 2 bases and J lost 5, with 13 bases in between. CDR3 sequence: CASSLLPTRNNSPLHF. CDR3 DNA sequence: TGTGCCAGCAGCTTACTTCCGACCCGAAATAATTCACCCCTCCACTTT.